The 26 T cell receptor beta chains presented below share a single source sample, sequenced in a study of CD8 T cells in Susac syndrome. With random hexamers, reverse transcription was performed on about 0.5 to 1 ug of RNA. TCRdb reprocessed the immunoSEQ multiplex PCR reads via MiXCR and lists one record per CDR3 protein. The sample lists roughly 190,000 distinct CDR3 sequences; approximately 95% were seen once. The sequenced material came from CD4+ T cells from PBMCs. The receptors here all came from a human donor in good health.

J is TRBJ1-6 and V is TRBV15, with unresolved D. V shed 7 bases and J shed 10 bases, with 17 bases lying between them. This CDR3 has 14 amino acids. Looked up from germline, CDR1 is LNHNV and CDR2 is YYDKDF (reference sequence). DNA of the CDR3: TGTGCCACCACCCTAAAGGCAGGTACCTCACCCCTCCACTTT. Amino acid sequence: CATTLKAGTSPLHF.

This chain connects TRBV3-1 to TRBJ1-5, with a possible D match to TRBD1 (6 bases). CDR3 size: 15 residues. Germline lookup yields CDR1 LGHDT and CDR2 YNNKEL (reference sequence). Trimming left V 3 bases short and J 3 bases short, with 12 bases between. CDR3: CASSQGRGPNQPQHF. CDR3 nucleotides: TGTGCCAGCAGCCAGGGCAGGGGCCCCAATCAGCCCCAGCATTTT.

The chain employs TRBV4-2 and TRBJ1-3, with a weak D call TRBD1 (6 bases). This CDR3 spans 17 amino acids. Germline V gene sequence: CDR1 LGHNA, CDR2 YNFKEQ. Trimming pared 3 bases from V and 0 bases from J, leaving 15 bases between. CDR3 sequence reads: CASSHSGTSNSGNTIYF. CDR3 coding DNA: TGTGCCAGCAGCCACTCCGGGACATCAAACTCTGGAAACACCATATATTTT.

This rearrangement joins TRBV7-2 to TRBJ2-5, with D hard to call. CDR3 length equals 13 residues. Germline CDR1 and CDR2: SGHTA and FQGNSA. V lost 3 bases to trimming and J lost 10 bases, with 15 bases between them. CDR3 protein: CASSFRISGDQYF. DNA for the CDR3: TGTGCCAGCAGCTTTAGAATCTCTGGGGACCAGTACTTC.

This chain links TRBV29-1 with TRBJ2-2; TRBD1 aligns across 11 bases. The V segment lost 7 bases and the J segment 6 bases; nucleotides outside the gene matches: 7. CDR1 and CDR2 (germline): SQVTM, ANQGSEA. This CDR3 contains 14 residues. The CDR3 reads CSGGGTGGSGELFF. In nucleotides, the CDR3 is TGCAGCGGCGGCGGGACAGGGGGGTCCGGGGAGCTGTTTTTT.

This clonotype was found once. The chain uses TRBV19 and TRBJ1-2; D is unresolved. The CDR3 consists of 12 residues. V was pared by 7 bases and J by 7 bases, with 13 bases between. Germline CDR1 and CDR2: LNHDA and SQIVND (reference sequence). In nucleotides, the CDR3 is TGTGCCAGTACCTCGACGAGGGCTGGCTACACCTTC. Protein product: CASTSTRAGYTF.

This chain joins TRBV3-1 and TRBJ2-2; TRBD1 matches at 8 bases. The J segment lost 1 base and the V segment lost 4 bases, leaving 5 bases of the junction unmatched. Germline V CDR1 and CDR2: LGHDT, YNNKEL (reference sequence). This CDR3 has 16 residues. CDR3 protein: CASSPSGGRNTGELFF. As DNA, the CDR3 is TGTGCCAGCAGCCCCTCAGGGGGCAGGAACACCGGGGAGCTGTTTTTT.

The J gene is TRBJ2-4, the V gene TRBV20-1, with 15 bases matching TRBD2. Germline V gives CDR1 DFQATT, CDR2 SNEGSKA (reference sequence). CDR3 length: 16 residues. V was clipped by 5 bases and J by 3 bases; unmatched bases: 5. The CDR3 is CSAGTSGGWSKNIQYF. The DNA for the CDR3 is TGCAGTGCTGGGACTAGCGGGGGGTGGAGCAAAAACATTCAGTACTTC.

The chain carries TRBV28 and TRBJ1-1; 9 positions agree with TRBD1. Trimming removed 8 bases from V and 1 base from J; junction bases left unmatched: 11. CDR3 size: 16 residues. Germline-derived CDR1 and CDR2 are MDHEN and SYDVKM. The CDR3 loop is CASVEPGQGRNTEAFF. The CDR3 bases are TGTGCCAGCGTAGAACCGGGACAGGGAAGGAACACTGAAGCTTTCTTT.

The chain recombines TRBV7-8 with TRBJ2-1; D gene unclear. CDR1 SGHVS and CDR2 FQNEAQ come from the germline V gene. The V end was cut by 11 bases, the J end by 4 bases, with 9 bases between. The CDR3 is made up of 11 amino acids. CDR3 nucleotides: TGTGCCCTAGGTGGTTACAATGAGCAGTTCTTC. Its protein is CALGGYNEQFF.

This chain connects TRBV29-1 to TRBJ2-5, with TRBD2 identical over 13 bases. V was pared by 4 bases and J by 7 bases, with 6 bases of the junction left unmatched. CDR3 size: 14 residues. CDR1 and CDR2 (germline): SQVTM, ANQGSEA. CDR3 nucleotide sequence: TGCAGCGTTGCGACTAGCGGGGGGTTAGGGACCCAGTACTTC. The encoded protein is CSVATSGGLGTQYF.

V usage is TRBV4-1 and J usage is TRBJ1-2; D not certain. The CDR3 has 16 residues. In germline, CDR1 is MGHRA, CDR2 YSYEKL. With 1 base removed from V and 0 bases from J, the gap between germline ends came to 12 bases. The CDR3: CASSQGEAVANYGYTF. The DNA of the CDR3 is TGCGCCAGCAGCCAAGGGGAGGCAGTAGCTAACTATGGCTACACCTTC.

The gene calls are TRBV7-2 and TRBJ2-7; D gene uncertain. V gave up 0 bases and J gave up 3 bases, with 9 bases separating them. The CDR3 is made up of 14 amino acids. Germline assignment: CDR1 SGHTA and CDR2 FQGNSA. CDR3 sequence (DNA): TGTGCCAGCAGCTTAGCTCCCCGGGTCTACGAGCAGTACTTC. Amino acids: CASSLAPRVYEQYF.

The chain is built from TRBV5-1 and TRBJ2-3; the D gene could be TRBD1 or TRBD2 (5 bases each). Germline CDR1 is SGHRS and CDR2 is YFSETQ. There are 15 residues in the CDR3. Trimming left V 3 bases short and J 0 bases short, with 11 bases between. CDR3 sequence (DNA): TGCGCCAGCAGCTCCGGGGCTGTGAGCACAGATACGCAGTATTTT. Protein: CASSSGAVSTDTQYF.

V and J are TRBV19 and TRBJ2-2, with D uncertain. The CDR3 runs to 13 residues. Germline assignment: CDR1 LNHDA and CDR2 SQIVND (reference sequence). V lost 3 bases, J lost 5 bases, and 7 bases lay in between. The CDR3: CASSMAQTGELFF. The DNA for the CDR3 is TGTGCCAGTAGTATGGCGCAGACCGGGGAGCTGTTTTTT.

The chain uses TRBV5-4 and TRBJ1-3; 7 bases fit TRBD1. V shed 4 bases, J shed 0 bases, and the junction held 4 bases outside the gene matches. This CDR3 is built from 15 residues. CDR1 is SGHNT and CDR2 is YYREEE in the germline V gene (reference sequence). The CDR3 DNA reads TGTGCCAGCAGCAGGACAGGAAACTCTGGAAACACCATATATTTT. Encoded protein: CASSRTGNSGNTIYF.

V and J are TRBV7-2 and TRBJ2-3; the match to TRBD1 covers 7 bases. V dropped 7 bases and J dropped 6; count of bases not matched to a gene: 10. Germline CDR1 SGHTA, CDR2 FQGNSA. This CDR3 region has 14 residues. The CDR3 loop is CASTPDTGADTQYF. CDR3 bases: TGTGCCAGCACCCCGGATACAGGGGCCGATACGCAGTATTTT.

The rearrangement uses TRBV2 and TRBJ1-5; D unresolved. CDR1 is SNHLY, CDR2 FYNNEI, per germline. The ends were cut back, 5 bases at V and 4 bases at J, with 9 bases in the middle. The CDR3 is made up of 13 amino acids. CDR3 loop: CASSSRTNQPQHF. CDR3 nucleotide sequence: TGTGCCAGCAGTAGCAGAACAAATCAGCCCCAGCATTTT.

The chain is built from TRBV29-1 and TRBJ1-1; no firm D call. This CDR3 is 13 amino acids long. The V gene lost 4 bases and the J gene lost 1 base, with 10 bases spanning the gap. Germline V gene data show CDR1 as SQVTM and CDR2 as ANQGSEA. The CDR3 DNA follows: TGCAGCGTTGCGGCTGGGAGGAACACTGAAGCTTTCTTT. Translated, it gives CSVAAGRNTEAFF.

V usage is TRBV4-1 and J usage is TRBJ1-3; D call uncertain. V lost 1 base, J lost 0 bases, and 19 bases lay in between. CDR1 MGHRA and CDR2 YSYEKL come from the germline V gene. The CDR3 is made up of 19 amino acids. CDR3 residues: CASSQVGSSTIGSGNTIYF. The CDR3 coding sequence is TGCGCCAGCAGCCAAGTCGGTTCCAGTACAATAGGCTCTGGAAACACCATATATTTT.

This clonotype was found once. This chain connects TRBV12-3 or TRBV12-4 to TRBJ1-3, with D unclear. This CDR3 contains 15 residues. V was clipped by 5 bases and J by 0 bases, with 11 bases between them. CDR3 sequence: CASSARPSSGNTIYF. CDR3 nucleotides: TGTGCCAGCAGTGCCCGTCCTAGCTCTGGAAACACCATATATTTT.

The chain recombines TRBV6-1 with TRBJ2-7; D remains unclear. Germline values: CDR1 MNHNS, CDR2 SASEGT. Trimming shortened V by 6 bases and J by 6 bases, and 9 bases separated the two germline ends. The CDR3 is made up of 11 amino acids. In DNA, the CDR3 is TGTGCCAGCAGGAGAAGCACCGAGCAGTACTTC. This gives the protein CASRRSTEQYF.

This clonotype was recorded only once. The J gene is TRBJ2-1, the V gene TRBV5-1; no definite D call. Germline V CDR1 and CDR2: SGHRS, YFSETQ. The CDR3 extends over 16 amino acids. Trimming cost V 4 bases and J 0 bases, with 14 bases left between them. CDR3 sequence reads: CASSPVGTLSYNEQFF. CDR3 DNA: TGCGCCAGCAGCCCCGTGGGCACCCTCTCCTACAATGAGCAGTTCTTC.

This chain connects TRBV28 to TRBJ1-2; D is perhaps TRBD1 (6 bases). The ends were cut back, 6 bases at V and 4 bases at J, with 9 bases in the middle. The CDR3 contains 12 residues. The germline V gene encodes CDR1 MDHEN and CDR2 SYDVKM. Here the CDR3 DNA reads TGTGCCAGCAGACAGGGAACCTATGGCTACACCTTC. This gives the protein CASRQGTYGYTF.

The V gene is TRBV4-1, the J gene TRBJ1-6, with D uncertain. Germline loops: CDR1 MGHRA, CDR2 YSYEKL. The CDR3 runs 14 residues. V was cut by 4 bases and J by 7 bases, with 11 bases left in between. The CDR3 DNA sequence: TGCGCCAGCAGCCCCCGGAATGAGAATTCACCCCTCCACTTT. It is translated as CASSPRNENSPLHF.

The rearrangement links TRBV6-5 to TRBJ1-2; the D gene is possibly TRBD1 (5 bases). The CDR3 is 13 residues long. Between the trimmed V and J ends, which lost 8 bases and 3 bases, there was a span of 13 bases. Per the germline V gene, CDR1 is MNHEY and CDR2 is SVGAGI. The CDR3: CASWDDSHYGYTF. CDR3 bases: TGTGCCAGCTGGGACGACAGTCACTATGGCTACACCTTC.